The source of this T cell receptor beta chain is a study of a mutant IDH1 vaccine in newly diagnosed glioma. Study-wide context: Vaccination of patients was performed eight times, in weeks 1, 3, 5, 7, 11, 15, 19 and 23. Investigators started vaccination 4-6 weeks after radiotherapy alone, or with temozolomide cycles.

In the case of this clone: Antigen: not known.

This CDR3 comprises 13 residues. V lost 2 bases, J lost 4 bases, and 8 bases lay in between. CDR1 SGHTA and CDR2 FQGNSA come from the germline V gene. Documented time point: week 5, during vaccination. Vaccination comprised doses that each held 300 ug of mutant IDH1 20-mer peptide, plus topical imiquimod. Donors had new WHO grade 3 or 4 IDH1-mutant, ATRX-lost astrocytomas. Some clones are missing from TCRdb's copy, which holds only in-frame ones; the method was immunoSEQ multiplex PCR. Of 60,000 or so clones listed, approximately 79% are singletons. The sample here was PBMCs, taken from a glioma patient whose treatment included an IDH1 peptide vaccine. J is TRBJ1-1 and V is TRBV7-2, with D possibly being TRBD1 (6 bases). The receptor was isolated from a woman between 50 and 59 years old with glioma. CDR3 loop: CASSLKGGTEAFF. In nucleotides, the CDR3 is TGTGCCAGCAGCTTAAAGGGGGGCACTGAAGCTTTCTTT.